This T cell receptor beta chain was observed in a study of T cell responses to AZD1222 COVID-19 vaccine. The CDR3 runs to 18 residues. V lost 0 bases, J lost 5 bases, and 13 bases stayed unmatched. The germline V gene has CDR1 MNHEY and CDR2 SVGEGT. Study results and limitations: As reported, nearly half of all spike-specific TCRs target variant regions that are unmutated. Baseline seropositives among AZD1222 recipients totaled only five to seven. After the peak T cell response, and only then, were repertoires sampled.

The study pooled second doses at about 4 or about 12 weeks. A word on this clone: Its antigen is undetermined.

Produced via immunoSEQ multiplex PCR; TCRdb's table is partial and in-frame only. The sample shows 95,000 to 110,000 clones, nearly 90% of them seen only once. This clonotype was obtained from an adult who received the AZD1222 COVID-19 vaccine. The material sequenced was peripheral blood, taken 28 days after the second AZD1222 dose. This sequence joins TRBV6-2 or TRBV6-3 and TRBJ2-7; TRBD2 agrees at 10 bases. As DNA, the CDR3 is TGTGCCAGCAGTTACTCGACGGATCTAGCGGGGGTTTGGAACGAGCAGTACTTC. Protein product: CASSYSTDLAGVWNEQYF.